Below are 7 T cell receptor beta chains sequenced from a single sample in a study of OX40 agonist ivuxolimab in advanced cancers. Here immunoSEQ multiplex PCR was the method, and the copy in TCRdb shows in-frame clones only, minus some. The table records 85,000 to 130,000 clones, roughly nine tenths of them present only once. The sequencing here drew on CD4+ or CD8+ T cells sorted from blood, taken in a trial of the OX40 agonist ivuxolimab. These receptors were obtained from an adult with an advanced solid tumor such as melanoma, head and neck, liver or kidney cancer.

The chain has TRBV10-3 and TRBJ2-1, with D maybe TRBD2 (6 bases). This CDR3 comprises 14 residues. The V end was cut by 5 bases, the J end by 1 base, with 9 bases between. The germline V gene has CDR1 ENHRY and CDR2 SYGVKD. CDR3 loop: CAISLGGSYNEQFF. Here the CDR3 DNA reads TGTGCCATCAGTCTCGGGGGTTCCTACAATGAGCAGTTCTTC.

This rearrangement joins TRBV2 to TRBJ2-1; D remains unclear. The V gene lost 3 bases and the J gene lost 6 bases, with 3 bases spanning the gap. The CDR3 spans 11 residues. Germline V gene lookup returns CDR1 SNHLY and CDR2 FYNNEI. CDR3 sequence: CASSDSNEQFF. The CDR3 DNA sequence: TGTGCCAGCAGTGACTCCAATGAGCAGTTCTTC. Combining the CDR3 with reference TRBV2 and TRBJ2-1 gives the whole variable domain EPEVTQTPSHQVTQMGQEVILRCVPISNHLYFYWYRQILGQKVEFLVSFYNNEISEKSEIFDDQFSVERPDGSNFTLKIRSTKLEDSAMYFCASSDSNEQFFGPGTRLTVL.

The chain links TRBV11-2 to TRBJ1-6, with D unclear. Germline V gene lookup returns CDR1 SGHAT and CDR2 FQNNGV. V was clipped by 3 bases and J by 10 bases, with 4 bases between them. The CDR3 runs 11 residues. CDR3 nucleotides: TGTGCCAGCAGCTTTATGTCACCCCTCCACTTT. Protein product: CASSFMSPLHF.

The rearrangement uses TRBV14 and TRBJ2-7; D gene ambiguous. Deletions cut 4 bases from V and 2 bases from J, with 6 bases between. CDR1 and CDR2 from the germline V gene are SGHDN and FVKESK. CDR3 size: 12 residues. CDR3 in DNA: TGTGCCAGCAGCCCAAACACCTACGAGCAGTACTTC. Protein sequence: CASSPNTYEQYF.

This clone has a single count. The V and J genes are TRBV7-9 and TRBJ2-3; D is unclear. Germline lookup yields CDR1 SEHNR and CDR2 FQNEAQ (reference sequence). V lost 4 bases, J lost 0 bases, and 11 bases lay in between. CDR3 size: 15 residues. The DNA of the CDR3 is TGTGCCAGCAGCTCCGGGCTGTTCAGCACAGATACGCAGTATTTT. It codes for CASSSGLFSTDTQYF.

This chain uses TRBV18 with TRBJ2-7, with 7 bases that match TRBD2. V gave up 1 base and J gave up 3 bases; unmatched junction bases: 3. In germline, CDR1 is KGHSH, CDR2 LQKENI. The CDR3 consists of 14 residues. The CDR3 spells CASSPQRDLYEQYF. CDR3 coding DNA: TGTGCCAGCTCACCACAGCGGGACCTCTACGAGCAGTACTTC.

The rearrangement links TRBV10-2 to TRBJ1-1; no firm D call. The CDR3 loop spans 11 amino acids. The V end was cut by 7 bases, the J end by 8 bases, with 11 bases between. CDR1 and CDR2 from the germline V gene are WSHSY and SAAADI. CDR3 residues: CASTSVGEAFF. CDR3 nucleotides: TGCGCCAGCACCAGCGTGGGAGAAGCTTTCTTT.